Below are 3 T cell receptor beta chains sequenced from a single sample in a study of vaccination and CD4 T cells after COVID-19. Treatment reported: roughly 10-day PBMC culture with coronavirus spike peptide pools or control peptides (ViraFEST assay). Their target antigens are unknown. The study sequenced cultured CD4+ T cell DNA using the Oncomine TCR Beta short-read assay. One entry per CDR3 protein, called by TCRdb with MiXCR from the PCR reads. The table has under 15,000 distinct CDR3 sequences, approximately 60% seen once. The sample consisted of CD4+ T cells from blood, cultured in vitro. These receptors all come from a human donor who had recovered from COVID-19.

This sequence joins TRBV2 and TRBJ2-3; 10 bases fit TRBD1. This CDR3 region has 14 residues. Losses at the gene ends were 6 bases for V and 6 bases for J; bases not matched to a gene: 6. Germline CDR1 is SNHLY and CDR2 is FYNNEI. CDR3 DNA sequence: TGTGCCAGCAGCGGACAGGGGGGAGGGGATACGCAGTATTTT. It translates to CASSGQGGGDTQYF.

This chain connects TRBV21-1 to TRBJ2-7. TRBV21-1 corresponds to a pseudogene. This CDR3 is built from 13 residues. Here the CDR3 reads CASLKMGTYEQYF. CDR3 coding DNA: TGTGCCAGCCTAAAAATGGGGACCTACGAGCAGTACTTC.

This rearrangement joins TRBV15 to TRBJ1-2; 8 bases are a match to TRBD1. Germline V lookup: CDR1 LNHNV, CDR2 YYDKDF (reference sequence). The CDR3 is 14 amino acids. J lost 6 bases, V lost 1 base, and 4 bases had no gene match. Here the CDR3 reads CATSRADRADGYTF. DNA of the CDR3: TGTGCCACCAGCAGAGCGGACAGGGCGGATGGCTACACCTTC. Based on the CDR3 plus reference TRBV15 and TRBJ1-2, the full variable domain is DAMVIQNPRYQVTQFGKPVTLSCSQTLNHNVMYWYQQKSSQAPKLLFHYYDKDFNNEADTPDNFQSRRPNTSFCFLDIRSPGLGDTAMYLCATSRADRADGYTFGSGTRLTVV.